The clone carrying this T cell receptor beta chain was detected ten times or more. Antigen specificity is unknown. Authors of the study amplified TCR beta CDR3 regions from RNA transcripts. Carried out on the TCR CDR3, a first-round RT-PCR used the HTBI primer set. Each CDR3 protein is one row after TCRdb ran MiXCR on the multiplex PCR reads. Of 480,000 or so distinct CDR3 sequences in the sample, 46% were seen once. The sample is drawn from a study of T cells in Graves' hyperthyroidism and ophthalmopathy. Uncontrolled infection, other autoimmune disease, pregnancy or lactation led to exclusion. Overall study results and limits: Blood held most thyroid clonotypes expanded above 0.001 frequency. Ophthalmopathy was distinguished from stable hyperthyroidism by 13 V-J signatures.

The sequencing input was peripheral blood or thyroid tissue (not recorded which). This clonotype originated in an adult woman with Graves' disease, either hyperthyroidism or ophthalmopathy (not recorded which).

Here the CDR3 reads CASSLTRSGANVLTF. The CDR3 nucleotides read TGTGCCAGCAGCCTCACCCGCTCTGGGGCCAACGTCCTGACTTTC. The chain joins TRBV7-3 to TRBJ2-6; D unclear. Germline V gene data show CDR1 as SGHTA and CDR2 as FQGTGA. This CDR3 region has 15 residues. Trimming removed 5 bases at V and 0 bases at J, with 8 bases between.